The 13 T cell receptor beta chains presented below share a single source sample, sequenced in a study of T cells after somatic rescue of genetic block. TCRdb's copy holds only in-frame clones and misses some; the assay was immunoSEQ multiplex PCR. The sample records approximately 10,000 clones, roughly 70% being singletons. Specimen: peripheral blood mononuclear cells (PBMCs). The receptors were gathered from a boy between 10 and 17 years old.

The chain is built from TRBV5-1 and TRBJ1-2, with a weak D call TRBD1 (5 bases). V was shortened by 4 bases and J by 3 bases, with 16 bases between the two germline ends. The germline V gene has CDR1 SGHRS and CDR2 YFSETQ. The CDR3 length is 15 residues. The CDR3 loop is CASSLRVGRDYGYTF. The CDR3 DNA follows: TGCGCCAGCAGCCTCAGGGTAGGACGTGACTATGGCTACACCTTC.

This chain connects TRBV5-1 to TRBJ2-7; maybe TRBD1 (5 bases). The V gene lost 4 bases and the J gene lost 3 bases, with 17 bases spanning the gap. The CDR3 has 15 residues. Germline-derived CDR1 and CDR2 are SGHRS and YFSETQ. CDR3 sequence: CASSLVPQGNYEQYF. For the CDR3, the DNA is TGCGCCAGCAGCCTGGTCCCTCAGGGAAACTACGAGCAGTACTTC.

CDR3 bases: TGTGCCACCGGACGCACAGATACGCAGTATTTT. This gives the protein CATGRTDTQYF. This sequence joins TRBV10-3 and TRBJ2-3; unclear D gene. CDR3 length: 11 residues. The germline V gene has CDR1 ENHRY and CDR2 SYGVKD. The V and J ends lost 10 bases and 1 base respectively, with 6 bases between them.

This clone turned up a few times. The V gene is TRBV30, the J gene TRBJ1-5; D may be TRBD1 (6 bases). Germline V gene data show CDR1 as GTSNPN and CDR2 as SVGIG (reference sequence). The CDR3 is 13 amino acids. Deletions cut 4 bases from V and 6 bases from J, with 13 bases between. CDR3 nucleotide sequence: TGTGCCTGGACGAACAGGGCGGGTCAGCCCCAGCATTTT. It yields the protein CAWTNRAGQPQHF.

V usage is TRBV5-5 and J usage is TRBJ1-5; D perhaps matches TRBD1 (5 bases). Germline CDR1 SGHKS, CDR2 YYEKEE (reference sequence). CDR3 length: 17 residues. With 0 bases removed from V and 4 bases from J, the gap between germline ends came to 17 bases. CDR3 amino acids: CASSLGQGGGWNQPQHF. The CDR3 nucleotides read TGTGCCAGCAGCTTGGGGCAGGGTGGGGGGTGGAATCAGCCCCAGCATTTT.

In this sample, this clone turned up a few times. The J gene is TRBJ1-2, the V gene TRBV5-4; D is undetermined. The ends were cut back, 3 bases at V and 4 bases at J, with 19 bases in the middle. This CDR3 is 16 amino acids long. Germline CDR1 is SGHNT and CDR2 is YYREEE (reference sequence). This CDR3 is CASSSSQWAPSYGYTF. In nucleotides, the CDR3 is TGTGCCAGCAGCTCCTCTCAGTGGGCTCCCAGCTATGGCTACACCTTC.

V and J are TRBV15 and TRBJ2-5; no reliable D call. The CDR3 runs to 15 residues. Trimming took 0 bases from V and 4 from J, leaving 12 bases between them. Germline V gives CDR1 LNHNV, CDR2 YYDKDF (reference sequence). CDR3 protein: CATSRESKVGETQYF. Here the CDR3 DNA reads TGTGCCACCAGCAGAGAGTCCAAGGTCGGAGAGACCCAGTACTTC.

The DNA of the CDR3 is TGTGCCAGCTCACCCCGAACCGGGATTACGGCATACAATGAGCAGTTCTTC. The encoded protein is CASSPRTGITAYNEQFF. The chain joins TRBV18 to TRBJ2-1; TRBD2 might be the D (5 bases). This CDR3 is built from 17 residues. The germline gives CDR1 KGHSH, CDR2 LQKENI. Deletions cut 3 bases from V and 4 bases from J, with 19 bases between.

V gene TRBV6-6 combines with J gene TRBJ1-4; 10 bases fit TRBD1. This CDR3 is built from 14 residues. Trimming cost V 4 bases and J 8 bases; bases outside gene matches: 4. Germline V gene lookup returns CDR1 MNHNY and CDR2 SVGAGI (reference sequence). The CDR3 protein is CASSWGQGKEKLFF. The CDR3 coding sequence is TGTGCCAGCAGTTGGGGACAGGGGAAAGAAAAACTGTTTTTT.

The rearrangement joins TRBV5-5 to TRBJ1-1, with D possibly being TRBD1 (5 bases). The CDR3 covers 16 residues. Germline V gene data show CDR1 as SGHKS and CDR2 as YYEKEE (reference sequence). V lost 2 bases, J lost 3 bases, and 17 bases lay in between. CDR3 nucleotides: TGTGCCAGCAGCTTCTTAAGCCCAGGGACCGACACTGAAGCTTTCTTT. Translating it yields CASSFLSPGTDTEAFF.

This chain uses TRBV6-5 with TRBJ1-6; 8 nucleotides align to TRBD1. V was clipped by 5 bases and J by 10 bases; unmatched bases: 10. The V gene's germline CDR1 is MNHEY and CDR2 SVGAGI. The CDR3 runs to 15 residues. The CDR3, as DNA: TGTGCCAGCAGTCCCCCGGCAGGGGGCGGATCACCCCTCCACTTT. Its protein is CASSPPAGGGSPLHF.

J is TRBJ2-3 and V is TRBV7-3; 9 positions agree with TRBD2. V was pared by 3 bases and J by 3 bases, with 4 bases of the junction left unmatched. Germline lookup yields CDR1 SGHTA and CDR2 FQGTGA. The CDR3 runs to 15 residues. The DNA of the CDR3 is TGTGCCAGCAGCTTTAGAAGCGGGAGGACAGATACGCAGTATTTT. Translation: CASSFRSGRTDTQYF.

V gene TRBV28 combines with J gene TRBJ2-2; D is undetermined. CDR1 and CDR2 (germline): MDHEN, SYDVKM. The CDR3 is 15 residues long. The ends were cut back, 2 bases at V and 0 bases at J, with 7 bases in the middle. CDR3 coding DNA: TGTGCCAGCAGTTTAAGGCGCCCGAACACCGGGGAGCTGTTTTTT. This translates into CASSLRRPNTGELFF.